A selection of T cell receptor beta chains follows, all from one sample in a study of blood T cell repertoires in COVID-19. Sequencing was performed with immunoSEQ multiplex PCR; in TCRdb, only in-frame clones are kept and a portion is missing. The data show approximately 200,000 clones, 75% to 90% seen once. The sequenced material came from PBMCs or T cells enriched from blood (not recorded which). All receptors derive from a woman under 40 who had recovered from COVID-19. Each CDR3 is given with its conserved first and last residue. D genes are given only for firm matches. Clone size is not always given. Where it is, it says once, few, many or a class for expanded clones.

d_gene	abundance	v_gene	j_gene	CDR3nt	CDR3aa
TRBD1	NA	TRBV5-1	TRBJ2-1	TGCGCCAGCAGCTTGTCCTCAACAGGGGATGGTGAGCAGTTCTTC	CASSLSSTGDGEQFF
TRBD1	NA	TRBV9	TRBJ1-3	TGTGCCAGCAGCGCTAGTGACAGGGGCTCTGGAAACACCATATATTTT	CASSASDRGSGNTIYF
NA	few	TRBV11-3	TRBJ1-1	TGTGCCAGCAGCTTAGATCTGGCTCCTGAAGCTTTCTTT	CASSLDLAPEAFF
TRBD1	NA	TRBV5-1	TRBJ2-7	TGCGCCAGCAGCGTGGGTACAGGGGAGAGCTCCTACGAGCAGTACTTC	CASSVGTGESSYEQYF
NA	many	TRBV7-2	TRBJ2-3	TGTGCCAGCAGCCCGAGCGCTGGGCGGGGCACAGATACGCAGTATTTT	CASSPSAGRGTDTQYF
NA	many	TRBV6-2/TRBV6-3	TRBJ2-7	TGTGCCAGCAGTTACCGCGGATACGAGCAGTACTTC	CASSYRGYEQYF
NA	NA	TRBV5-1	TRBJ1-4	TGCGCCAGCAGCGGGCAGCTTAATGAAAAACTGTTTTTT	CASSGQLNEKLFF
NA	NA	TRBV7-8	TRBJ2-1	TGTGCCAGCAGCTCCCTTGGGGGAGGACCCTACAATGAGCAGTTCTTC	CASSSLGGGPYNEQFF
TRBD1	NA	TRBV7-9	TRBJ2-7	TGTGCCAGCAGCTACCAGACCGGGACAGAATCCTACGAGCAGTACTTC	CASSYQTGTESYEQYF
TRBD1	NA	TRBV29-1	TRBJ1-1	TGCAGCGTTGACGCTACAGGGGGGAACACTGAAGCTTTCTTT	CSVDATGGNTEAFF
TRBD1	NA	TRBV30	TRBJ2-2	TGTGCCTGGAGACCAGGGACAGGCGGGAACACCGGGGAGCTGTTTTTT	CAWRPGTGGNTGELFF
NA	NA	TRBV4-3	TRBJ1-1	TGCGCCAGCAGCCAAGATAAGAGGGACACTGAAGCTTTCTTT	CASSQDKRDTEAFF
NA	once	TRBV11-3	TRBJ2-7	TGTGCCAGCAGCTTAGTGACAGGAAGGGTCTACGAGCAGTACTTC	CASSLVTGRVYEQYF
NA	NA	TRBV27	TRBJ1-5	TGTGCCAGCAGTTTAGGAGGGTCCCTGGGCAATCAGCCCCAGCATTTT	CASSLGGSLGNQPQHF
NA	NA	TRBV29-1	TRBJ1-2	TGCAGCGTTGGGGGCGCCGGTGGCTACACCTTC	CSVGGAGGYTF
NA	NA	TRBV30	TRBJ1-3	TGTGCCTGGAGTGTACTTCGCTCTGGAAACACCATATATTTT	CAWSVLRSGNTIYF
TRBD2	NA	TRBV4-3	TRBJ2-1	TGCGCCAGCAGCCATCTCCTAGCGGGAGGTACCTACAATGAGCAGTTCTTC	CASSHLLAGGTYNEQFF
NA	NA	TRBV5-4	TRBJ1-1	TGTGCCAGCAGCTTGAGCCTGGTGAACACTGAAGCTTTCTTT	CASSLSLVNTEAFF
NA	NA	TRBV29-1	TRBJ2-7	TGCAGCGTTAAGTCCGGGGGCTCCTACGAGCAGTACTTC	CSVKSGGSYEQYF
NA	NA	TRBV3-1/TRBV3-2	TRBJ1-1	TGTGCCAGCAGCCAAGTTCTGGGAGCGAGTTACACTGAAGCTTTCTTT	CASSQVLGASYTEAFF
NA	NA	TRBV7-2	TRBJ2-7	TGTGCCAGCAGCTTAGCCAGGGACGAGCAGTACTTC	CASSLARDEQYF
NA	NA	TRBV20-1	TRBJ1-1	TGCAGTGCCGGGGGAAACACTGAAGCTTTCTTT	CSAGGNTEAFF
NA	NA	TRBV7-8	TRBJ1-1	TGTGCCAGCAGCCTACCTGTTAGCGTCACTGAAGCTTTCTTT	CASSLPVSVTEAFF
TRBD2	NA	TRBV4-2	TRBJ2-1	TGTGCCAGCAGCCAACTAGCGGGAGCTTACAATGAGCAGTTCTTC	CASSQLAGAYNEQFF
TRBD1	NA	TRBV19	TRBJ2-1	TGTGCCAGTAGCCCCGGGACAGGGGGTGGTGAGCAGTTCTTC	CASSPGTGGGEQFF
NA	NA	TRBV5-1	TRBJ1-1	TGCGCCAGCAGCAACGGTGTTGAAGCTTTCTTT	CASSNGVEAFF
TRBD1	few	TRBV11-2	TRBJ1-4	TGTGCCAGCAGCTTAGGCGACAGGGATGGGGAAAAACTGTTTTTT	CASSLGDRDGEKLFF
TRBD1	NA	TRBV5-6	TRBJ2-3	TGTGCCAGCAGCATCGGGACAGTAACAGATACGCAGTATTTT	CASSIGTVTDTQYF
TRBD2	NA	TRBV20-1	TRBJ2-1	TGCAGTGCTAGTGGCAAGGCACTAGCGGGAGCCCCGTTCTTC	CSASGKALAGAPFF
TRBD1	NA	TRBV19	TRBJ1-2	TGTGCCAGTAGGGGACAGCTTAACTATGGCTACACCTTC	CASRGQLNYGYTF
TRBD1	NA	TRBV11-1	TRBJ2-2	TGTGCCAGCAGACCCCCAGGGGGCGTCCTCGGGGAGCTGTTTTTT	CASRPPGGVLGELFF
NA	NA	TRBV30	TRBJ1-5	TGTGCCTGGAGCGGAACAGCCCATCAGCCCCAGCATTTT	CAWSGTAHQPQHF
NA	once	TRBV30	TRBJ1-3	TGTGCCTGGGGCTTCGTGAGGGCGTCTGGAAACACCATATATTTT	CAWGFVRASGNTIYF
TRBD1	few	TRBV9	TRBJ1-2	TGTGCCAGCAGCGACCCGGGACAGGGGGGGAATAGCTATGGCTACACCTTC	CASSDPGQGGNSYGYTF
NA	once	TRBV30	TRBJ1-5	TGTGCCTGGAGTTTGGGAGAAAATCAGCCCCAGCATTTT	CAWSLGENQPQHF
NA	NA	TRBV3-1/TRBV3-2	TRBJ1-4	TGTGCCAGCAGCCAAACCGCGGGCTGGGAAAATGAAAAACTGTTTTTT	CASSQTAGWENEKLFF
TRBD1	NA	TRBV12-5	TRBJ1-4	TGTGCTAGTGGTGGGTCGACAGGGGGCCTTAGTGAAAAACTGTTTTTT	CASGGSTGGLSEKLFF
TRBD1	once	TRBV18	TRBJ1-2	TGTGCCAGCTCAAGACCGGGACAGGGGTCTAACTATGGCTACACCTTC	CASSRPGQGSNYGYTF
TRBD1	NA	TRBV9	TRBJ2-7	TGTGCCAGCAGCGTCTCGACAGGGTTCGAGCAGTACTTC	CASSVSTGFEQYF
TRBD1	NA	TRBV25-1	TRBJ1-4	TGTGCCAGCAAGGGGACAGGGGAGTCAAAACTGTTTTTT	CASKGTGESKLFF
TRBD1	NA	TRBV5-6	TRBJ1-5	TGTGCCAGCAGCTTGGGACAGGGGGCTCTAAGCAATCAGCCCCAGCATTTT	CASSLGQGALSNQPQHF
NA	NA	TRBV9	TRBJ2-3	TGTGCCAGCAGCGTAGCTTTGGGCTTGGATACGCAGTATTTT	CASSVALGLDTQYF
TRBD1	NA	TRBV11-3	TRBJ2-5	TGTGCCAGCAGCTTAGGAGGGACAGGGGAAGAGACCCAGTACTTC	CASSLGGTGEETQYF
TRBD1	NA	TRBV5-6	TRBJ2-7	TGTGCCAGCAGCGCCGGGACAGGGTACGAGCAGTACTTC	CASSAGTGYEQYF
NA	NA	TRBV3-1/TRBV3-2	TRBJ1-6	TGTGCCAGCAGCCCCCGGACAGCCTCCTATAATTCACCCCTCCACTTT	CASSPRTASYNSPLHF
TRBD1	NA	TRBV18	TRBJ1-4	TGTGCCAGCTCACCAAGGGACAGCGCTAATGAAAAACTGTTTTTT	CASSPRDSANEKLFF
TRBD1	once	TRBV5-1	TRBJ1-2	TGCGCCAGCAGCTTGGACGGGACAGGGAGCTATGGCTACACCTTC	CASSLDGTGSYGYTF
NA	NA	TRBV9	TRBJ1-4	TGTGCCAGCAGCGTAGGGGGTCTGGGGCGGGAAAAACTGTTTTTT	CASSVGGLGREKLFF